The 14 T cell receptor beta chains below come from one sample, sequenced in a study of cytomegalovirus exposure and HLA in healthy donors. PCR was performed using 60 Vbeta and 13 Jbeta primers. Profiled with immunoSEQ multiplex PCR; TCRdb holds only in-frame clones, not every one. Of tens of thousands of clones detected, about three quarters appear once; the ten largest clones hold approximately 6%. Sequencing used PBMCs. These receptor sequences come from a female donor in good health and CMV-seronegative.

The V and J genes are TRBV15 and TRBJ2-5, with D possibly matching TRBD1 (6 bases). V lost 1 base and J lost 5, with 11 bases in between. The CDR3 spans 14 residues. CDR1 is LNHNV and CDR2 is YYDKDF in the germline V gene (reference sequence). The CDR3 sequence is CATSRGNRVETQYF. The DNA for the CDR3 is TGTGCCACCAGCAGAGGAAACAGGGTTGAGACCCAGTACTTC.

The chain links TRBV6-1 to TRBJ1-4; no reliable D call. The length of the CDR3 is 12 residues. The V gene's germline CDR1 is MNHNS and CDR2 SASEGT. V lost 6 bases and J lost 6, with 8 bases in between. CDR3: CASSLVHEKLFF. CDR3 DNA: TGTGCCAGCAGCCTAGTGCATGAAAAACTGTTTTTT.

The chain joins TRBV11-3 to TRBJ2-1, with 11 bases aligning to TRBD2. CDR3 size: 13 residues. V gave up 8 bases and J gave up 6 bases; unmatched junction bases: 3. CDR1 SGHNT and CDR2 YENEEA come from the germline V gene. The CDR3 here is CASGLAGGNEQFF. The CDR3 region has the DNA TGTGCCAGCGGTCTAGCGGGAGGCAATGAGCAGTTCTTC.

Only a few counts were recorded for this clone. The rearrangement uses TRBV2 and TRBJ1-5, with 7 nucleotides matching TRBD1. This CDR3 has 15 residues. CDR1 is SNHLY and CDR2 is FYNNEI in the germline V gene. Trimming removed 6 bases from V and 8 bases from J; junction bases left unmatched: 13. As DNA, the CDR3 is TGTGCCAGCAGGGGTCACAGGGGCAGCAAGGAGCCCCAGCATTTT. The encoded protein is CASRGHRGSKEPQHF.

CDR3 region: CASSKVSGDTQYF. CDR3 sequence (DNA): TGTGCCAGCAGTAAAGTCTCCGGAGATACGCAGTATTTT. The chain uses TRBV5-6 and TRBJ2-3, with D unclear. V gave up 5 bases and J gave up 5 bases, with 12 bases separating them. The CDR3 loop spans 13 amino acids. Germline V gives CDR1 SGHDT, CDR2 YYEEEE.

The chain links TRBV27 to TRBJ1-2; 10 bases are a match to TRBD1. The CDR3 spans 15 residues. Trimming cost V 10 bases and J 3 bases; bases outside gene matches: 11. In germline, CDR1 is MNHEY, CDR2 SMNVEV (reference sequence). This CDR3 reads CATTSTGGAYYGYTF. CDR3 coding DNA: TGTGCCACCACGTCGACAGGGGGCGCGTACTATGGCTACACCTTC.

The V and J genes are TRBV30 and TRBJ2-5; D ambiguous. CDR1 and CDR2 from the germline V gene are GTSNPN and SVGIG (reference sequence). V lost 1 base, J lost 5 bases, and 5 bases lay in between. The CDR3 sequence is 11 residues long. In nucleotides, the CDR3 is TGTGCCTGGAGTGGTCGGGAGACCCAGTACTTC. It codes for CAWSGRETQYF.

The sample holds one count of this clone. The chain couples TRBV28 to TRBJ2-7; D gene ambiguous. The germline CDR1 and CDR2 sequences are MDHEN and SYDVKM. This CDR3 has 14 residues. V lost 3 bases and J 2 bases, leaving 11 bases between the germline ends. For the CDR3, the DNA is TGTGCCAGCAGTTTGGGCCCCTCGGCCTACGAGCAGTACTTC. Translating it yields CASSLGPSAYEQYF.

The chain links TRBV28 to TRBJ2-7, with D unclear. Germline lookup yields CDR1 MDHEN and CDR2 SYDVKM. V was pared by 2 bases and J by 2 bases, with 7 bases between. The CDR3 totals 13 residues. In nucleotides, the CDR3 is TGTGCCAGCAGTTTAGGCTTCGCCTACGAGCAGTACTTC. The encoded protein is CASSLGFAYEQYF. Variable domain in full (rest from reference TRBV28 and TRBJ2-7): DVKVTQSSRYLVKRTGEKVFLECVQDMDHENMFWYRQDPGLGLRLIYFSYDVKMKEKGDIPEGYSVSREKKERFSLILESASTNQTSMYLCASSLGFAYEQYFGPGTRLTVT.

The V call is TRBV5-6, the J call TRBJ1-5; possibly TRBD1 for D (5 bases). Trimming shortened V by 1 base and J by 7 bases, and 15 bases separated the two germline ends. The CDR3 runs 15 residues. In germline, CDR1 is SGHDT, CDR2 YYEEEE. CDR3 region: CASSLNTRVGQPQHF. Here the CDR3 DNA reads TGTGCCAGCAGCTTGAATACCAGGGTGGGGCAGCCCCAGCATTTT. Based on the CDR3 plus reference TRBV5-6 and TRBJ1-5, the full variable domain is DAGVTQSPTHLIKTRGQQVTLRCSPKSGHDTVSWYQQALGQGPQFIFQYYEEEERQRGNFPDRFSGHQFPNYSSELNVNALLLGDSALYLCASSLNTRVGQPQHFGDGTRLSIL.

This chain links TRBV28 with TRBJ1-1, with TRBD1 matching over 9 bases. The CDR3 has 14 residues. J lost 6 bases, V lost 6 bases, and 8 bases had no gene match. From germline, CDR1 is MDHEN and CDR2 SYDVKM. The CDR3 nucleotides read TGTGCCAGCAGGACGACAGGGGGAACGCCTGAAGCTTTCTTT. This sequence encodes CASRTTGGTPEAFF.

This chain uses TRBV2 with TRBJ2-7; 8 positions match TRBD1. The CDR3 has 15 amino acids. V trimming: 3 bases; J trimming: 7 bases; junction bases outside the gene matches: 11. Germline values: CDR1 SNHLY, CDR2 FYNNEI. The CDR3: CASSEGNRGVGEQYF. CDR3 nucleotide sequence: TGTGCCAGCAGTGAGGGGAACAGGGGGGTGGGGGAGCAGTACTTC.

The CDR3 sequence is CSVSRRGEQFF. The CDR3 region has the DNA TGCAGCGTTAGCCGCCGGGGTGAGCAGTTCTTC. The J gene is TRBJ2-1, the V gene TRBV29-1; maybe TRBD2 (5 bases). CDR1 and CDR2 from the germline V gene are SQVTM and ANQGSEA. With 5 bases removed from V and 9 bases from J, the gap between germline ends came to 11 bases. This CDR3 is built from 11 residues.

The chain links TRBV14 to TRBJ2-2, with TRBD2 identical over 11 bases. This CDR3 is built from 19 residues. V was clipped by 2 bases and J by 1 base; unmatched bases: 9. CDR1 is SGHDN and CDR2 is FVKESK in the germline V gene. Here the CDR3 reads CASSQMAITSGRNTGELFF. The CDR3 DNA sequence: TGTGCCAGCAGCCAAATGGCTATAACTAGCGGGAGGAACACCGGGGAGCTGTTTTTT.